Listed below are T cell receptor beta chains from one sample, sequenced in a study of a mutant IDH1 vaccine in newly diagnosed glioma. Their antigens are not known. Profiling relied on immunoSEQ multiplex PCR, and the TCRdb table lists in-frame clones only, not all of them. The sample holds some 42,000 clones; 82% are singletons and the top ten take roughly 20%. This material consisted of PBMCs, taken from a glioma patient whose treatment included an IDH1 peptide vaccine. The receptors were gathered from a man younger than 35 with glioma. Some clones in this sample may be carry-over from other donors' samples. Both conserved end residues are part of each CDR3. A D gene is named only where the DNA matches it firmly. Clone size, where shown, is once, few, many, or a class for clones that have expanded.

v_call,clone_size,d_call,j_call,cdr3_nt,cdr3_aa
TRBV7-2,.,.,TRBJ2-7,TGTGCCAGCAGCTTCGGACAGCGCGGGGAGCAGTACTTC,CASSFGQRGEQYF
TRBV30,.,TRBD1,TRBJ1-5,TGTGCCTGGAGTTCGGGCAGGGGGTTAAATCAGCCCCAGCATTTT,CAWSSGRGLNQPQHF
TRBV27,.,.,TRBJ1-2,TGTGCCAGCAGTTTTACAGGGAGGGAGGATGGCTACACCTTC,CASSFTGREDGYTF
TRBV18,.,.,TRBJ1-4,TGTGCCAGCTCAACAGGAGTTAATGAAAAACTGTTTTTT,CASSTGVNEKLFF
TRBV19,.,.,TRBJ1-2,TGTGCCAGTAGTATAATAGGGGGGGCCTATGGCTACACCTTC,CASSIIGGAYGYTF
TRBV5-1,.,.,TRBJ2-4,TGCGCCAGCAGCTCGGGTTCTGCCAAAAACATTCAGTACTTC,CASSSGSAKNIQYF
TRBV2,few,.,TRBJ1-4,TGTGCCAGCAGTGAAAGGGCAGGAAATGAAAAACTGTTTTTT,CASSERAGNEKLFF
TRBV9,.,TRBD1,TRBJ2-2,TGTGCCAGCAGCGGGACAGGTATTAACACCGGGGAGCTGTTTTTT,CASSGTGINTGELFF
TRBV5-4,.,.,TRBJ1-1,TGTGCCAGCAGCTACACGGGTAAGAGCACTGAAGCTTTCTTT,CASSYTGKSTEAFF
TRBV5-1,.,.,TRBJ1-1,TGCGCCAGCAGCTTGGACGCAGGGATGAACACTGAAGCTTTCTTT,CASSLDAGMNTEAFF
TRBV20-1,.,.,TRBJ2-5,TGCAGTGCTAGAGAGGAGACCCAGTACTTC,CSAREETQYF
TRBV2,.,TRBD1,TRBJ1-5,TGTGCCAGCAGTAAGGAGGGACAGCACAATCAGCCCCAGCATTTT,CASSKEGQHNQPQHF
TRBV5-1,.,TRBD1,TRBJ1-5,TGCGCCAGCAGCCCCGGGACAGGTATTAATCAGCCCCAGCATTTT,CASSPGTGINQPQHF
TRBV30,.,TRBD1,TRBJ2-1,TGTGCCTGGAGTTTGTGGACAGGCGATGAGCAGTTCTTC,CAWSLWTGDEQFF
TRBV29-1,.,.,TRBJ1-1,TGCAGCGTTGAACCGCCGAACACTGAAGCTTTCTTT,CSVEPPNTEAFF
TRBV4-3,once,.,TRBJ1-1,TGCGCCAGCGCGTTATGGCCGAACACTGAAGCTTTCTTT,CASALWPNTEAFF
TRBV4-1,.,TRBD1,TRBJ2-7,TGCGCCAGCAGCCAAAGACACGGACAGGAACACCTCTTCTCCTACGAGCAGTACTTC,CASSQRHGQEHLFSYEQYF
TRBV5-6,few,.,TRBJ1-4,TGTGCCAGCAGCTTGACTCACCCAAAAGAAAAACTGTTTTTT,CASSLTHPKEKLFF
TRBV25-1,.,.,TRBJ2-1,TGTGCCAGCAGTGTGGCAGGGCTCTCCTACAATGAGCAGTTCTTC,CASSVAGLSYNEQFF
TRBV30,few,.,TRBJ1-1,TGTGCCTGGAAATGGGGACCCTTGAACACTGAAGCTTTCTTT,CAWKWGPLNTEAFF
TRBV4-2,.,TRBD1,TRBJ1-2,TGTGCCAGCAGCCAAGGAGGGGGCGTGGAGGGCTACACCTTC,CASSQGGGVEGYTF
TRBV5-6,.,.,TRBJ1-2,TGTGCCAGCAGCTTATACAAGACCGGTAGCTACACCTTC,CASSLYKTGSYTF
TRBV18,.,.,TRBJ1-5,TGTGCCAGCTCACCAACCGGAGGCAATCAGCCCCAGCATTTT,CASSPTGGNQPQHF
TRBV7-2,.,.,TRBJ2-7,TGTGCCAGCAGCAGAATCCCGAGCTCCTACGAGCAGTACTTC,CASSRIPSSYEQYF
TRBV7-9,.,TRBD1,TRBJ1-2,TGTGCCAGCAGCCAAGGACAGGGACGGAAGGGCTATGGCTACACCTTC,CASSQGQGRKGYGYTF
TRBV7-2,.,.,TRBJ1-2,TGTGCCAGCACCACTAGGGGGTTGGCCGGCTACACCTTC,CASTTRGLAGYTF
TRBV5-5,few,TRBD1,TRBJ1-5,TGTGCCAGCGCAAGAGGGACAGGGAATCAGCCCCAGCATTTT,CASARGTGNQPQHF
TRBV5-6,few,TRBD2,TRBJ2-7,TGTGCCAGCAGCTCAGGACTAGCTTCCGGCGAGCAGTACTTC,CASSSGLASGEQYF
TRBV9,few,TRBD1,TRBJ1-1,TGTGCCAGCAGCGTACTCCCCCCAGGGGGAAACACTGAAGCTTTCTTT,CASSVLPPGGNTEAFF
TRBV6-1,.,.,TRBJ2-7,TGTGCCAGCACCAGCTCCCAGGGCCTTGGCTACGAGCAGTACTTC,CASTSSQGLGYEQYF
TRBV27,.,TRBD2,TRBJ2-7,TGTGCCAGCAGTTTATCGCCGGGGGGCTACGAGCAGTACTTC,CASSLSPGGYEQYF
TRBV27,few,TRBD2,TRBJ2-7,TGTGCCAGCAGTCGGACTAGCGGGAGCTACGAGCAGTACTTC,CASSRTSGSYEQYF
TRBV25-1,.,.,TRBJ1-3,TGTGCCAGCAGCCGACTAGGCAGGGAGAACACCATATATTTT,CASSRLGRENTIYF
TRBV28,.,.,TRBJ2-7,TGTGCCAGCAGTTTCGGGCGGGCCTACGAGCAGTACTTC,CASSFGRAYEQYF
TRBV6-1,.,.,TRBJ1-3,TGTGCCAGCAGTGAAGTCCGCAGGGCTGGAAACACCATATATTTT,CASSEVRRAGNTIYF
TRBV30,.,TRBD1,TRBJ1-4,TGTGCCTGGAGCCCAACAGGGACAGGGTATGAAAAACTGTTTTTT,CAWSPTGTGYEKLFF
TRBV4-1,.,.,TRBJ2-7,TGCGCCAGCAGCCAAGACTCCAGGGGGACTTACGAGCAGTACTTC,CASSQDSRGTYEQYF
TRBV29-1,.,.,TRBJ1-6,TGCAGCGTTGAGAAGTATCCAAATTCACCCCTCCACTTT,CSVEKYPNSPLHF
TRBV27,.,.,TRBJ2-2,TGTGCCAGCAGTACCCCTCGAGGAAGGCAGACCTTGAACACCGGGGAGCTGTTTTTT,CASSTPRGRQTLNTGELFF
TRBV10-3,.,TRBD1,TRBJ1-1,TGTGCCATCTCGGCGACAGGGAGGGGGACTGAAGCTTTCTTT,CAISATGRGTEAFF
TRBV6-1,.,TRBD1,TRBJ1-1,TGTGCCAGCAGGACAGGGGGCCGGACTGAAGCTTTCTTT,CASRTGGRTEAFF
TRBV4-3,.,TRBD2,TRBJ2-1,TGCGCCAGCAGCCAAGCTAGCGGGAGTTGGAATGAGCAGTTCTTC,CASSQASGSWNEQFF
TRBV5-1,.,TRBD2,TRBJ2-3,TGCGCCAGCAGCTTGTCCAAGAGGCGGGGGGGCGCAGATACGCAGTATTTT,CASSLSKRRGGADTQYF
TRBV10-3,.,TRBD2,TRBJ2-1,TGTGCAATCGCGGGGGTTAGCTCCTACAATGAGCAGTTCTTC,CAIAGVSSYNEQFF
TRBV11-2,.,TRBD1,TRBJ1-1,TGTGCCAGCAGCTTAGACCCGGGACAGAAAGACACTGAAGCTTTCTTT,CASSLDPGQKDTEAFF
TRBV7-8,.,.,TRBJ2-1,TGTGCCAGCAGCTTAAGTCCAAAGGCTGGTCTCAATGAGCAGTTCTTC,CASSLSPKAGLNEQFF
TRBV6-5,.,TRBD2,TRBJ2-7,TGTGCCATTGGAGTAGCGGGAGGTGTGGGCTACGAGCAGTACTTC,CAIGVAGGVGYEQYF
TRBV2,.,.,TRBJ1-2,TGTGCCAGCATTGTAGATGACTATGGCTACACCTTC,CASIVDDYGYTF
TRBV5-6,.,.,TRBJ1-5,TGTGCCAGCAGCAAGGTACGCGGACCTAGCCAGCCCCAGCATTTT,CASSKVRGPSQPQHF
TRBV7-9,.,TRBD2,TRBJ2-7,TGTGCCAGCAGCCGAGGACTAGCGGGAGGATACGAGCAGTACTTC,CASSRGLAGGYEQYF
TRBV10-3,.,TRBD1,TRBJ1-3,TGTGCCATCAGTCGACAGGGTATCTCTGGAAACACCATATATTTT,CAISRQGISGNTIYF
TRBV4-2,.,TRBD2,TRBJ2-1,TGTGCCAGCAGCCAGCCTAGCGGGGGTCCATACAATGAGCAGTTCTTC,CASSQPSGGPYNEQFF
TRBV2,.,.,TRBJ1-1,TGTGCCAGCAGAGGCCTGAGTGGTGAAGCTTTCTTT,CASRGLSGEAFF
TRBV7-7,.,.,TRBJ1-1,TGTGCTAGCAGCTTAGAAGCCACAAACCGACCCCTATCCGAAGCTTTCTTT,CASSLEATNRPLSEAFF
TRBV6-5,.,.,TRBJ1-3,TGTGCCAGCAGTTACGGTGAATCTGGAAACACCATATATTTT,CASSYGESGNTIYF
TRBV6-6,.,TRBD1,TRBJ2-3,TGTGCCAGCAGCCCCGATACAGGGGTATTCGCAGATACGCAGTATTTT,CASSPDTGVFADTQYF